This TCR beta chain was observed in a study of regulatory dendritic cells for organ transplantation. Allogeneic regulatory or mature dendritic cells were co-cultured for 5 days with CFSE-labeled sorted T cells at 1:10. V lost 0 bases, J lost 8 bases, and 16 bases lay in between. The CDR3 extends over 15 amino acids. CDR1 is SGDLS and CDR2 is YYNGEE in the germline V gene. Details on this clone: Its target is unknown.

Clones were sequenced by immunoSEQ multiplex PCR, and TCRdb holds only the in-frame ones, with some missing. This sample has roughly 20,000 clones, with around 86% found just once. Study-wide points: Memory T cells were less diverse than naive, with memory CD8+ most oligoclonal.

V usage is TRBV9 and J usage is TRBJ2-3; D not resolved. This sequence was found in a human donor in good health. The sequenced material came from naive CD4+ T cells from blood cultured with dendritic cells. Subset here: CD45RA+ naive T cells. The CDR3: CASSVEMLFGSTQYF. Written as DNA, the CDR3 is TGTGCCAGCAGCGTAGAGATGCTCTTTGGAAGTACGCAGTATTTT.